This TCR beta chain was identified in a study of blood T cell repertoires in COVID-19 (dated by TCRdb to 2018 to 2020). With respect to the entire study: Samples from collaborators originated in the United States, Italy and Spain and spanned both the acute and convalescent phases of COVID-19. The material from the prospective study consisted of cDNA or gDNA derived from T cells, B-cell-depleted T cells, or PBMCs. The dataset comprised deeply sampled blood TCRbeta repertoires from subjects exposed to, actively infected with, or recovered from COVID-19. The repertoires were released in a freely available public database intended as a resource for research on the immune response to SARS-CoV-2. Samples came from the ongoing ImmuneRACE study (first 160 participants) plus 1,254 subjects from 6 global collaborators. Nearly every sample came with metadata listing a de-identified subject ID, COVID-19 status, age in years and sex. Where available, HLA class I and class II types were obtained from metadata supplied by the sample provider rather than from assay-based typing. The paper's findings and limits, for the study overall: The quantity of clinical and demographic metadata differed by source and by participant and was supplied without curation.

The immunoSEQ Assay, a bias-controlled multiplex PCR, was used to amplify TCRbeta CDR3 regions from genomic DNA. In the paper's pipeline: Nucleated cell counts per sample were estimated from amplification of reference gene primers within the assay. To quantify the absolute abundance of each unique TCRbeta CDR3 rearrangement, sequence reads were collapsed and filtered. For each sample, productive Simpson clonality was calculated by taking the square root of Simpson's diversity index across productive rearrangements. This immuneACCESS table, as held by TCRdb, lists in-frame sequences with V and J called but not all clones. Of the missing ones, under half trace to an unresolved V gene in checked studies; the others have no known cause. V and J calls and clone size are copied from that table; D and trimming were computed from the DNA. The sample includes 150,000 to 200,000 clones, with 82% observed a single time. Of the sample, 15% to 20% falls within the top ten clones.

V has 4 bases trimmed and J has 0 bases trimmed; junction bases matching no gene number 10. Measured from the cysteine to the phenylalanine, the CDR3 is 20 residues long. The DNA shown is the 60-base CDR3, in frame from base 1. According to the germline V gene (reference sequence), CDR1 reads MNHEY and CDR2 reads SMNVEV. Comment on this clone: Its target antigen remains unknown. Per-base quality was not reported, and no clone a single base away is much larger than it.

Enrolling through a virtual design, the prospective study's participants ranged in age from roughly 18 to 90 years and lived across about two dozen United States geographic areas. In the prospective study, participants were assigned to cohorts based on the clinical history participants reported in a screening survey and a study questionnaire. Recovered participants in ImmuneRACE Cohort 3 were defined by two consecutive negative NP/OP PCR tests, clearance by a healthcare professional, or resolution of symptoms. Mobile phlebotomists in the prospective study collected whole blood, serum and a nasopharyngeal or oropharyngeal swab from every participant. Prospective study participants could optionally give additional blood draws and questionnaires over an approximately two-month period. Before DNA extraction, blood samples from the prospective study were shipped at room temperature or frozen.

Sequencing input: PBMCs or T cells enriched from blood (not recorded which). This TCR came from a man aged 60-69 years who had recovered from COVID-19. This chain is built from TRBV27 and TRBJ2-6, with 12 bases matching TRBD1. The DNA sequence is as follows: TGTGCCAGCAGTTCACCTGGGGGGGACAGGGGGCTCTCTGGGGCCAACGTCCTGACTTTC. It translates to CASSSPGGDRGLSGANVLTF. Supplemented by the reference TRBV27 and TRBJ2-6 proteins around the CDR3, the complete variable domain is EAQVTQNPRYLITVTGKKLTVTCSQNMNHEYMSWYRQDPGLGLRQIYYSMNVEVTDKGDVPEGYKVSRKEKRNFPLILESPSPNQTSLYFCASSSPGGDRGLSGANVLTFGAGSRLTVL.